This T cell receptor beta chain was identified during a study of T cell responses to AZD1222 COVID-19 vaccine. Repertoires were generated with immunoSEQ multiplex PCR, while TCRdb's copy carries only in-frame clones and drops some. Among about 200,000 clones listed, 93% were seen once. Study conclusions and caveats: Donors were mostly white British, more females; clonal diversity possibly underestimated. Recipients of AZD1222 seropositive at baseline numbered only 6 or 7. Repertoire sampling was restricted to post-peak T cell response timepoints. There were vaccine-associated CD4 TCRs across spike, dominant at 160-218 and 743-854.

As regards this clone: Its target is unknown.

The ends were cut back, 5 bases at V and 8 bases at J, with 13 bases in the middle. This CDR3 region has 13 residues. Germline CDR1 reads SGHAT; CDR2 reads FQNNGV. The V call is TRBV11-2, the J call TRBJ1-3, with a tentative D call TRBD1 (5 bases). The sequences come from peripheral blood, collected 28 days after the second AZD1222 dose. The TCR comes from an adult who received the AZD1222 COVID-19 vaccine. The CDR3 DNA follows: TGTGCCAGCAGCCTCCCCCAGGGCCACACCATATATTTT. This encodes CASSLPQGHTIYF.